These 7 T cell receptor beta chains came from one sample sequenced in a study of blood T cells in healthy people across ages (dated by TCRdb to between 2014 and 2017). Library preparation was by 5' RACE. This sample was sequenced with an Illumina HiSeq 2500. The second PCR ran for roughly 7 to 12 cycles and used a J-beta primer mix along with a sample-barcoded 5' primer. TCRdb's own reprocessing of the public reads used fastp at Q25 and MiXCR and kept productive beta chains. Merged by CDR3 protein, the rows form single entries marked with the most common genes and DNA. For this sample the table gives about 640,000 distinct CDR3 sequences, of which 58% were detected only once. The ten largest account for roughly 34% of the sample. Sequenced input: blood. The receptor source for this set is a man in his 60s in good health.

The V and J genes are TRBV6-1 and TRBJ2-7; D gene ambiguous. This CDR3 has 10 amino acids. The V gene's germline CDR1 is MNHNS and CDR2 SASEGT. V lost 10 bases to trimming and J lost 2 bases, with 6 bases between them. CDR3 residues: CAIGTYEQYF. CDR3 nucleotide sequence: TGTGCCATAGGGACCTACGAGCAGTACTTC.

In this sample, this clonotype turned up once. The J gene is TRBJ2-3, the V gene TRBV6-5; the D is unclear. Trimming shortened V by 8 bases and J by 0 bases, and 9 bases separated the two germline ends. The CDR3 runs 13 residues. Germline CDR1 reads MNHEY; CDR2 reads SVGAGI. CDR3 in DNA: TGTGCCAGCCACGAGAGGAGCACAGATACGCAGTATTTT. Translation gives CASHERSTDTQYF.

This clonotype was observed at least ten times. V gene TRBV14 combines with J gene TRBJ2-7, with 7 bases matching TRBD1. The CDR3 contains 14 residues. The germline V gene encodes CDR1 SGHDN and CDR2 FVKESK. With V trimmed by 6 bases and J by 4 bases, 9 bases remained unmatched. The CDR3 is CASRRGGLGYEQYF. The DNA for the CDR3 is TGTGCCAGCAGGCGAGGGGGCCTTGGGTACGAGCAGTACTTC.

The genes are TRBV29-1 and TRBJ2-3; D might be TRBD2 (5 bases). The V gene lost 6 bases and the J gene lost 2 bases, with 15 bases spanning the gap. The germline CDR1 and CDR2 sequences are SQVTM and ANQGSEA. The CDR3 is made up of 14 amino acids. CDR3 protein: CSVGVLVDTDTQYF. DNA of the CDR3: TGCAGCGTCGGGGTACTAGTTGACACAGATACGCAGTATTTT.

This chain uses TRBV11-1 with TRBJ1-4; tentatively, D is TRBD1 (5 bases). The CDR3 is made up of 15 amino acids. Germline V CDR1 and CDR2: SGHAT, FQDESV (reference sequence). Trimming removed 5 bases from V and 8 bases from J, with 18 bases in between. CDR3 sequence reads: CASSGFQGGAEKLFF. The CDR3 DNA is TGTGCCAGCAGCGGTTTCCAGGGTGGAGCGGAAAAACTGTTTTTT.

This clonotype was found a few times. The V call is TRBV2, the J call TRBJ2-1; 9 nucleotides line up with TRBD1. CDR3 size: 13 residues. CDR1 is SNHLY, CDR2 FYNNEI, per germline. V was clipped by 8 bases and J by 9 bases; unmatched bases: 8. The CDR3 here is CASAGQGITEQFF. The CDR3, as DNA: TGTGCCAGCGCGGGACAGGGTATTACTGAGCAGTTCTTC.

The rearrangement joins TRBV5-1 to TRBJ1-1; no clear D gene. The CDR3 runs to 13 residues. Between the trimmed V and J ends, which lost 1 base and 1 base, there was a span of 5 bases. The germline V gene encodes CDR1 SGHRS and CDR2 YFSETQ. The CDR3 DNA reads TGCGCCAGCAGCTTGAACCCGAACACTGAAGCTTTCTTT. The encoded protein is CASSLNPNTEAFF.